The source of this T cell receptor beta chain is a study of shared clonotypes between healthy human individuals. Broader study findings: What limited the represented genetic and exposure-history diversity was the small number of donors.

Everyone who donated was a Caucasian adult who lived in Nashville, Tennessee. In the original analysis: Owing to the provision of junction-only sequences devoid of quality scores by immunoSEQ, filtering differed. Using immunoSEQ multiplex PCR, the repertoire was profiled, and TCRdb retains in-frame clones only, with some absent. Clone size and the V and J calls come from that table; the DNA yielded D and trimming. The sample includes hundreds of thousands of clones, 74% of them seen just once. As regards this clone: As yet, its antigen is unknown.

Sequenced material: memory CD4+ T cells sorted from blood. Subset specified: CD45RA-negative fraction. The sequence derives from a woman between 25 and 40 years old in good health.

The CDR3 DNA reads TGTGCCAGCAGCGTAGTCTCCACCTCGCCGGCTACGCAGTATTTT. Encoded protein: CASSVVSTSPATQYF. The chain couples TRBV9 to TRBJ2-3; the D is unclear. Germline CDR1 and CDR2: SGDLS and YYNGEE. The CDR3 is made up of 15 amino acids. Trimming stripped 0 bases from V and 8 bases from J, with 16 bases between.